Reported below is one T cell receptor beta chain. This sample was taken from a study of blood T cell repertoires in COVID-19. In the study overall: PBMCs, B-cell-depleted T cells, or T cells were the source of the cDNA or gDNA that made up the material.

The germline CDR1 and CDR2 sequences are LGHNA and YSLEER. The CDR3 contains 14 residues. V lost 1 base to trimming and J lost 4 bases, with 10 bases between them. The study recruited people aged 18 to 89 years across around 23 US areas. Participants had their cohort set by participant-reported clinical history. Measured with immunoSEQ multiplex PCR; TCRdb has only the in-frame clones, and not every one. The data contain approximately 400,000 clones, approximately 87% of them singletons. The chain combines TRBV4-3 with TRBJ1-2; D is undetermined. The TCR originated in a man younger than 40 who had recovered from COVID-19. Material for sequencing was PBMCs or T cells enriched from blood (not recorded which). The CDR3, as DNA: TGCGCCAGCAGCCAAGGACTCTTGAGCTATGGCTACACCTTC. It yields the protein CASSQGLLSYGYTF.